What follows are 10 T cell receptor beta chains derived from one specimen sequenced in a study of cytomegalovirus exposure and HLA in healthy donors (TCRdb year 2017). Library construction relied on the immunoSEQ multiplex PCR assay. The multiplex PCR relied on a mix of 60 forward primers for TCR Vbeta segments and 13 reverse primers for TCR Jbeta segments. TCRdb limited this immuneACCESS table to in-frame rearrangements with V and J called. A share of clones is missing; checked studies link under half to unresolved V genes, and the rest is unexplained. A total of about 180,000 clones appear in this sample, more than 60% of them only once. Approximately 3.7% of the sample comes from the top ten. Material: PBMCs. The receptors stem from a woman aged 60-75 years in good health and CMV-seropositive.

This clone has a single count. The rearrangement uses TRBV27 and TRBJ1-5; D might be TRBD1 (6 bases). V was shortened by 6 bases and J by 2 bases, with 14 bases between the two germline ends. The CDR3 is 15 residues long. CDR1 and CDR2 from the germline V gene are MNHEY and SMNVEV (reference sequence). This CDR3 reads CASRIGQNGNQPQHF. In nucleotides, the CDR3 is TGTGCCAGCAGAATAGGACAGAACGGCAATCAGCCCCAGCATTTT.

The chain recombines TRBV10-3 with TRBJ2-7, with 11 bases fitting TRBD2. Germline loops: CDR1 ENHRY, CDR2 SYGVKD. Trimming removed 6 bases from V and 1 base from J; junction bases left unmatched: 17. The CDR3 runs to 19 residues. The CDR3 here is CAISSTGTSGPGRSYEQYF. As DNA, the CDR3 is TGTGCCATCAGCTCTACCGGGACTAGCGGTCCCGGGAGGTCCTACGAGCAGTACTTC.

This rearrangement joins TRBV2 to TRBJ2-7, with TRBD2 matching 8 bases. The germline V gene has CDR1 SNHLY and CDR2 FYNNEI. V dropped 6 bases and J dropped 2; count of bases not matched to a gene: 9. The CDR3 length is 15 residues. The CDR3 reads CASRMGLAGTYEQYF. In DNA form, the CDR3 reads TGTGCCAGCAGGATGGGATTAGCGGGGACCTACGAGCAGTACTTC.

The chain links TRBV2 to TRBJ2-7; D is unclear. The CDR3 runs 14 residues. The germline CDR1 and CDR2 sequences are SNHLY and FYNNEI. Trimming left V 1 base short and J 7 bases short, with 14 bases between. The CDR3 bases are TGTGCCAGCAGTGAAGACGGGTTATTTAGGGAGCAGTACTTC. Protein sequence: CASSEDGLFREQYF.

The chain carries TRBV5-4 and TRBJ2-2; TRBD1 matches at 12 bases. Germline CDR1 is SGHNT and CDR2 is YYREEE (reference sequence). V lost 5 bases and J lost 5; bases outside the gene matches: 10. CDR3 size: 17 residues. In DNA form, the CDR3 reads TGTGCCAGCAGACGGGGACAGGGGGCAGAGAGAACCGGGGAGCTGTTTTTT. Translated: CASRRGQGAERTGELFF.

This chain links TRBV6-1 with TRBJ2-2; possible D gene TRBD1, 5 bases. Germline CDR1 reads MNHNS; CDR2 reads SASEGT. This CDR3 comprises 15 residues. Trimming pared 3 bases from V and 5 bases from J, leaving 13 bases between. CDR3: CASSDRASSTGELFF. CDR3 nucleotides: TGTGCCAGCAGTGACAGGGCCTCATCAACCGGGGAGCTGTTTTTT.

This clone has more than one count but fewer than ten. V is TRBV7-9 and J is TRBJ1-1, with a tentative D call TRBD1 (6 bases). The CDR3 length is 15 residues. V lost 5 bases and J lost 4, with 17 bases in between. Per germline, CDR1 SEHNR and CDR2 FQNEAQ (reference sequence). The CDR3 is CASSPRQDGVTEAFF. The CDR3 DNA reads as TGTGCCAGCAGCCCGCGACAGGATGGGGTCACTGAAGCTTTCTTT.

The chain joins TRBV7-9 to TRBJ2-5; D ambiguous. Trimming pared 4 bases from V and 3 bases from J, leaving 9 bases between. The CDR3 has 13 residues. Germline CDR1 and CDR2: SEHNR and FQNEAQ (reference sequence). CDR3 sequence reads: CASSSTVKETQYF. The CDR3 nucleotides are TGTGCCAGCAGCTCCACAGTAAAAGAGACCCAGTACTTC.

The chain links TRBV7-9 to TRBJ1-6, with D possibly TRBD1 on 5 matching bases. Germline V CDR1 and CDR2: SEHNR, FQNEAQ (reference sequence). V lost 2 bases and J 10 bases, leaving 9 bases between the germline ends. The CDR3 contains 13 residues. The CDR3 coding sequence is TGTGCCAGCAGCTTACAGGGCGAGTCACCCCTCCACTTT. Translated, it gives CASSLQGESPLHF.

The chain has TRBV10-1 and TRBJ1-6; a possible D gene is TRBD1 (6 bases). Trimming cost V 8 bases and J 3 bases, with 14 bases left between them. The CDR3 totals 15 residues. Germline V lookup: CDR1 WNHNN, CDR2 SYGVQD (reference sequence). CDR3 nucleotides: TGCGCCAGCTGCGGCGACAGGAACTATAATTCACCCCTCCACTTT. Its translation is CASCGDRNYNSPLHF.